This TCR beta chain was sequenced in a study of blood T cell repertoires in COVID-19. Looking at the study overall: Sites across the United States, Italy and Spain contributed samples from acute and convalescent COVID-19. T cells, B-cell-depleted T cells, or PBMCs provided the cDNA or gDNA that served as material.

This CDR3 has 16 residues. The J segment lost 3 bases and the V segment lost 4 bases, leaving 9 bases of the junction unmatched. Germline CDR1 MDHEN, CDR2 SYDVKM. Original data processing: Reference gene primer amplification gave nucleated cell count estimates. The data were produced by immunoSEQ multiplex PCR, yet TCRdb's version contains in-frame clones alone and is incomplete. The V and J calls and clone size were taken over from that table, and D and trimming were inferred from the DNA. The table shows approximately 100,000 clones, with 85% occurring only once. The receptor was derived from a woman in her sixties or seventies with active or convalescent COVID-19. The gene calls are TRBV28 and TRBJ2-1, with TRBD2 identical over 7 bases. The sequenced material came from peripheral blood. This chain's CDR3 is CASSSSQRGYYNEQFF. The DNA for the CDR3 is TGTGCCAGCAGTTCGTCCCAGCGGGGCTACTACAATGAGCAGTTCTTC.